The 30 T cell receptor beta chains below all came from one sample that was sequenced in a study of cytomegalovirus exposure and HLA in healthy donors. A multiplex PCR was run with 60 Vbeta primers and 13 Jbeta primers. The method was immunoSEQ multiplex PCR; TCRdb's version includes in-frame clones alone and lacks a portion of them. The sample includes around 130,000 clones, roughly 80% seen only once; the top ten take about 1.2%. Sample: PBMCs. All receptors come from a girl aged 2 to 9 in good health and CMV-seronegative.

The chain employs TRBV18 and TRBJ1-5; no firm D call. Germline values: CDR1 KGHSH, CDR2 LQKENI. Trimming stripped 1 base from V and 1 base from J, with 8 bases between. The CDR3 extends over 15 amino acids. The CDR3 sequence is CASSPLPQSNQPQHF. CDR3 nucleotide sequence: TGTGCCAGCTCACCACTTCCACAGAGCAATCAGCCCCAGCATTTT.

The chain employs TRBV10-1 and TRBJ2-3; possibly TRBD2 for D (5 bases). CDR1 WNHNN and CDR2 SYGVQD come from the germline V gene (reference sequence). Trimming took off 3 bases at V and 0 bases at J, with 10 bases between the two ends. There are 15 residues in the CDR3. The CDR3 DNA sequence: TGCGCCAGCAGTGATCCGAGGGAAAGCACAGATACGCAGTATTTT. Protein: CASSDPRESTDTQYF.

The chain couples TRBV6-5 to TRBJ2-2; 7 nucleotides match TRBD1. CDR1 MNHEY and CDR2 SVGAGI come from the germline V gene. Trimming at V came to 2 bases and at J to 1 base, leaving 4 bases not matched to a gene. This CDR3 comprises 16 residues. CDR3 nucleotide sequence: TGTGCCAGCAGTTACCAGACAGGGCAGAACACCGGGGAGCTGTTTTTT. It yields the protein CASSYQTGQNTGELFF.

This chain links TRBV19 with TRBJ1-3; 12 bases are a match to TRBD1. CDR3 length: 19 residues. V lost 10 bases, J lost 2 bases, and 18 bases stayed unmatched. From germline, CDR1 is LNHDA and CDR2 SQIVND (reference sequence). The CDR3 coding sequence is TGTGCCACAAGCCCTTTGGGACCGGGACAGGGGGCCCCTGGAAACACCATATATTTT. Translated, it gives CATSPLGPGQGAPGNTIYF.

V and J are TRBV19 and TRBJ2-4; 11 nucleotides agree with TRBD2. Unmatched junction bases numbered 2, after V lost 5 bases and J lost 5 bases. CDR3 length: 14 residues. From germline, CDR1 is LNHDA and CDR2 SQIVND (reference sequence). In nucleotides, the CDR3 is TGTGCCAGTAGTCCGGGACTAGCGGAAAACATTCAGTACTTC. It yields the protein CASSPGLAENIQYF.

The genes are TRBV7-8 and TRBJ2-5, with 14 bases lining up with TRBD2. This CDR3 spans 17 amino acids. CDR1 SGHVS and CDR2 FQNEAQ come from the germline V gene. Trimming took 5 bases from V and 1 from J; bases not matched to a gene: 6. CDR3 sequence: CASSPGTSGGLQETQYF. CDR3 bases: TGTGCCAGCAGCCCCGGGACTAGCGGGGGCCTCCAAGAGACCCAGTACTTC.

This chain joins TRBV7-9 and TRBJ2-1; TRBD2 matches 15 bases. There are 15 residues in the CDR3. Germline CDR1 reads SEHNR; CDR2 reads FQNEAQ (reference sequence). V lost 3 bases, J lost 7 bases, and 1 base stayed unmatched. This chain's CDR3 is CASSFGTSGRNEQFF. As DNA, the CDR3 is TGTGCCAGCAGCTTCGGGACTAGCGGGAGGAATGAGCAGTTCTTC.

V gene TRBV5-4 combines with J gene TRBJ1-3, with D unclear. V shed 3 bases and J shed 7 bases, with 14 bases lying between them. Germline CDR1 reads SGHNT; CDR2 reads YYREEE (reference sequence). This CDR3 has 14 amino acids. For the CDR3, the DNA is TGTGCCAGCAGCTCGGGAACTCTAATGAACACCATATATTTT. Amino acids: CASSSGTLMNTIYF.

This CDR3 is CASSPLRDRGYEQYF. The CDR3 DNA follows: TGTGCCAGCAGCCCACTAAGGGACAGAGGCTACGAGCAGTACTTC. The chain uses TRBV4-2 and TRBJ2-5; 7 nucleotides match TRBD1. The J call may be incorrect, as the DNA end agrees better with TRBJ2-7. The CDR3 spans 15 residues. CDR1 is LGHNA and CDR2 is YNFKEQ in the germline V gene.

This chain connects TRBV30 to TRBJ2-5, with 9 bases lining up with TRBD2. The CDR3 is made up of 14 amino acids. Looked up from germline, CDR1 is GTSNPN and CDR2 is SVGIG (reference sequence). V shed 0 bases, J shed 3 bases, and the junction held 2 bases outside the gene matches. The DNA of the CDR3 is TGTGCCTGGAGTGTTGCTAGCGGGAAAGAGACCCAGTACTTC. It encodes CAWSVASGKETQYF.

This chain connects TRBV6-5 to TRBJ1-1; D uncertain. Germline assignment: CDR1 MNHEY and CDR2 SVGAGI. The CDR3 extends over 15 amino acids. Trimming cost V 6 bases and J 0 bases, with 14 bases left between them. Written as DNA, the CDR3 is TGTGCCAGCAGCCTGAGAGATATGATGAACACTGAAGCTTTCTTT. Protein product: CASSLRDMMNTEAFF.

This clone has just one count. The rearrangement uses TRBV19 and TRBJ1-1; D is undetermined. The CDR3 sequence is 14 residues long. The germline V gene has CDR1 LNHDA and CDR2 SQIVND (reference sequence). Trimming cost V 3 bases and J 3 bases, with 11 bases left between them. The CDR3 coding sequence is TGTGCCAGTAGTATCCGGACGGAGGACACTGAAGCTTTCTTT. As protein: CASSIRTEDTEAFF.

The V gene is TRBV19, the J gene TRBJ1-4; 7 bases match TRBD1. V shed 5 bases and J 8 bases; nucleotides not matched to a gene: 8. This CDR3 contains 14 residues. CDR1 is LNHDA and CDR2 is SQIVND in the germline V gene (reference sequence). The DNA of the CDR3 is TGTGCCAGTAGTGGGGACAGTCTGGACGAAAAACTGTTTTTT. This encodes CASSGDSLDEKLFF.

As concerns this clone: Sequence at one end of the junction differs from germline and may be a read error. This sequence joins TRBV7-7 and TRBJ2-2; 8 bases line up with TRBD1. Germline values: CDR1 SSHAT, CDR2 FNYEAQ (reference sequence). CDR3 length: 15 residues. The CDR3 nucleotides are TGTGCTAGCAGCTATCAGGGGGCAGGCACCGGGGAGCTGTTTTTT. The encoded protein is CASSYQGAGTGELFF.

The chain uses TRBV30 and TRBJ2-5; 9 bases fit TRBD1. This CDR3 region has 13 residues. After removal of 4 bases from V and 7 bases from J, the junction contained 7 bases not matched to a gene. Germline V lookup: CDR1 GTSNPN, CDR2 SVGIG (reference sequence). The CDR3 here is CAWTTGGRGTQYF. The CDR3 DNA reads TGTGCCTGGACGACAGGGGGTCGAGGGACCCAGTACTTC.

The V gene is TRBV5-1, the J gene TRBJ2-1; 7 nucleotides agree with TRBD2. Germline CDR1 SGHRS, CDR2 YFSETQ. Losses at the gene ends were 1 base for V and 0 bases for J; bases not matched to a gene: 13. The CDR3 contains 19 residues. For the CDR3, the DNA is TGCGCCAGCAGCTTGATACTTACTAGCGTCGAGAGCTCCTACAATGAGCAGTTCTTC. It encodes CASSLILTSVESSYNEQFF.

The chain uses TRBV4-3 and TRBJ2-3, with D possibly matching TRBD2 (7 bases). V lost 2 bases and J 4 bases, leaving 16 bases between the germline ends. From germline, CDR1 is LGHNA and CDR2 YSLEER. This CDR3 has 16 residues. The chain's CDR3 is CASSQHTGRDSDTQYF. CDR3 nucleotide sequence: TGCGCCAGCAGCCAACACACAGGGAGGGACTCAGATACGCAGTATTTT.

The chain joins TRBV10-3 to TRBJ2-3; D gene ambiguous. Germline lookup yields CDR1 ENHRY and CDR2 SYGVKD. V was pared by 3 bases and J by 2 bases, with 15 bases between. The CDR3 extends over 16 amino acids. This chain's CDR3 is CAISDVVADSTDTQYF. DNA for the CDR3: TGTGCCATCAGTGACGTAGTAGCAGACTCCACAGATACGCAGTATTTT.

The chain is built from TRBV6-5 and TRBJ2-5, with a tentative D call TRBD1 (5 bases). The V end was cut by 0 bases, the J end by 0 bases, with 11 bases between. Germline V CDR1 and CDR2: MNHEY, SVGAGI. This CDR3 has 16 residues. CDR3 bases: TGTGCCAGCAGTTACTCGACGACAGCGTACCAAGAGACCCAGTACTTC. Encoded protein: CASSYSTTAYQETQYF.

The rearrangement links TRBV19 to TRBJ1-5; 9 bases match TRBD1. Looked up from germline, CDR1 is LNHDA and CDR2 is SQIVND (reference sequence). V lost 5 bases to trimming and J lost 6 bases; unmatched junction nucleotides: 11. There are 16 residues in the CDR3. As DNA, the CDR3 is TGTGCCAGTAGTCCCCTCGAGGGACAGGGTGGTCAGCCCCAGCATTTT. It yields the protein CASSPLEGQGGQPQHF.

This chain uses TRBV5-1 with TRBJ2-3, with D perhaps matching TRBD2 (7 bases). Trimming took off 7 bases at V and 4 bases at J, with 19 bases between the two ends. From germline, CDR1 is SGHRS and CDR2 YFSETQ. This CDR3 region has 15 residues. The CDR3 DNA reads TGCGCCAGCGGAGGGGTTGGGGGGGGGCCAGATACGCAGTATTTT. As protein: CASGGVGGGPDTQYF. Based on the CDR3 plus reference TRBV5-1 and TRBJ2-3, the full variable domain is KAGVTQTPRYLIKTRGQQVTLSCSPISGHRSVSWYQQTPGQGLQFLFEYFSETQRNKGNFPGRFSGRQFSNSRSEMNVSTLELGDSALYLCASGGVGGGPDTQYFGPGTRLTVL.

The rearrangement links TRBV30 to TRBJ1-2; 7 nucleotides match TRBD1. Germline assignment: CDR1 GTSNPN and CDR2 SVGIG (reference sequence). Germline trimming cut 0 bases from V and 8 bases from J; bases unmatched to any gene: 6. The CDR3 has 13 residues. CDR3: CAWSVQGRIGYTF. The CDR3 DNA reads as TGTGCCTGGAGTGTACAGGGGCGGATCGGCTACACCTTC.

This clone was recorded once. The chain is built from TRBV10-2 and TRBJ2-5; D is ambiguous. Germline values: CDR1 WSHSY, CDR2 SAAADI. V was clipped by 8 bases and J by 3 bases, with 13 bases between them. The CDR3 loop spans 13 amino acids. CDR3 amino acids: CASLALPEETQYF. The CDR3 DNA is TGCGCCAGCCTGGCACTACCCGAAGAGACCCAGTACTTC.

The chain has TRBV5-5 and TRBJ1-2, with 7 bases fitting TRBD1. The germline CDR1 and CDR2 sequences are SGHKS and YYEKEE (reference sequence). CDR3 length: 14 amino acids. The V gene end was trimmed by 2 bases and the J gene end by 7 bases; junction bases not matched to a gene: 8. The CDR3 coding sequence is TGTGCCAGCAGCTTAACAGACAGGGCGGGTGGCTACACCTTC. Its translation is CASSLTDRAGGYTF.

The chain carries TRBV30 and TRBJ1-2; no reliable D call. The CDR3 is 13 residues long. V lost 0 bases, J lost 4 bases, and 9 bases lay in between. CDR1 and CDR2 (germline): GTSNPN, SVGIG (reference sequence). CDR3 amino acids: CAWSVSGGYGYTF. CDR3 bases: TGTGCCTGGAGTGTATCGGGAGGCTATGGCTACACCTTC.

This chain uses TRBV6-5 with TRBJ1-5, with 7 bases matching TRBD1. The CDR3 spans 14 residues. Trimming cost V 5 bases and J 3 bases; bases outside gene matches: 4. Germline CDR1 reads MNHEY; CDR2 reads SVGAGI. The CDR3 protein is CASSRTGVNQPQHF. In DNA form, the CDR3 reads TGTGCCAGCAGTCGCACAGGGGTCAATCAGCCCCAGCATTTT.

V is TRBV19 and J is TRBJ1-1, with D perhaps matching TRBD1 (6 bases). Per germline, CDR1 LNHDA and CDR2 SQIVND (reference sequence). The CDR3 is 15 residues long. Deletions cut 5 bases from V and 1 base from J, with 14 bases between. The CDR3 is CASSSKGHPNTEAFF. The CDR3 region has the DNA TGTGCCAGTAGTTCCAAGGGACATCCGAACACTGAAGCTTTCTTT.

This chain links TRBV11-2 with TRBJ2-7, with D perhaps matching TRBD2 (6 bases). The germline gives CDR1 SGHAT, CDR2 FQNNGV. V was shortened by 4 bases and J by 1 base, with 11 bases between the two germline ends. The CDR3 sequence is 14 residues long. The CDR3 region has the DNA TGTGCCAGCAGCTGGGACTCGCCTTCCTACGAGCAGTACTTC. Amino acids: CASSWDSPSYEQYF. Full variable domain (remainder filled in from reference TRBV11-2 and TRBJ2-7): EAGVAQSPRYKIIEKRQSVAFWCNPISGHATLYWYQQILGQGPKLLIQFQNNGVVDDSQLPKDRFSAERLKGVDSTLKIQPAKLEDSAVYLCASSWDSPSYEQYFGPGTRLTVT.

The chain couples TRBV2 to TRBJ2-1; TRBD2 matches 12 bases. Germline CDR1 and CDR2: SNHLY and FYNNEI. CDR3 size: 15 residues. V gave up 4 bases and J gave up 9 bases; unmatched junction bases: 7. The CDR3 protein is CASSVVLAGGSEQFF. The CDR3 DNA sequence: TGTGCCAGCAGTGTTGTTCTAGCGGGGGGGAGTGAGCAGTTCTTC.

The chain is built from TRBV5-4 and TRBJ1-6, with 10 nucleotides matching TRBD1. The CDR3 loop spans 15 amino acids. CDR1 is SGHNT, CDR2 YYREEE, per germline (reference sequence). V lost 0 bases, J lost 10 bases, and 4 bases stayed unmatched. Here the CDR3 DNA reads TGTGCCAGCAGCTTGGACCAGGGACAGGGGTCACCCCTCCACTTT. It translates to CASSLDQGQGSPLHF.